This T cell receptor beta chain was observed in a study of T cell repertoires in cytomegalovirus infection. Study-wide context: HLA-B-restricted CMV epitopes that are well studied, plus recently identified HLA-C-restricted ones, were used by the study. Both a matching HLA type and CMV infection were indicated by public TCR beta signatures.

For this clonotype: Antigen unknown.

TCRdb processed the reads anew with MiXCR; each CDR3 protein has one entry. The data hold approximately 910,000 distinct CDR3 sequences, with less than 35% observed a single time. The CDR3 consists of 17 residues. V dropped 4 bases and J dropped 1 base, with 19 bases sitting between them. Germline loops: CDR1 SGHNT, CDR2 YYREEE (reference sequence). The specimen was cultured CD8+ T cells from PBMCs, collected from culture after CMV antigen stimulation. This sequence was found in a human donor in good health (CMV status not recorded). Some clones in this sample may be carry-over from other donors' samples. The V and J genes are TRBV5-4 and TRBJ2-3; TRBD1 is a possible D gene (5 bases). Written as DNA, the CDR3 is TGTGCCAGCAGCCAACAATGGTCCGGACACCGCACAGATACGCAGTATTTT. Its translation is CASSQQWSGHRTDTQYF.